The rows below give T cell receptor beta chains drawn from one sample of a study of identical twins. Using its own MiXCR run on the 5' RACE reads, TCRdb lists one record per CDR3 protein. The data show about 1.7 million distinct CDR3 sequences, around a third seen once. Sequencing input: cord blood. All receptors derive from a newborn girl in good health. Both conserved end residues are part of each CDR3. A D gene is named only where the DNA matches it firmly. Size is stated for part of the rows, as once, few or many counts, or as a class when the clone is expanded.

- once 15 TRBJ2-2 TRBV4-1 CASSQEGVNTGELFF TGCGCCAGCAGCCAAGAGGGGGTGAACACCGGGGAGCTGTTTTTT
TRBD2 - 16 TRBJ2-5 TRBV2 CASSGPGLADRETQYF TGTGCCAGCAGCGGTCCCGGACTAGCGGATAGGGAGACCCAGTACTTC
- few 15 TRBJ2-7 TRBV27 CASSLRGRSSYEQYF TGTGCCAGCAGTTTACGGGGGAGGAGCTCCTACGAGCAGTACTTC
TRBD1 - 17 TRBJ1-2 TRBV5-1 CASSLFGQGGLDYGYTF TGCGCCAGCAGCTTGTTCGGACAGGGCGGGTTAGACTATGGCTACACCTTC
- - 9 TRBJ1-5 TRBV29-1 CSVGTSKHF TGCAGCGTGGGGACCTCGAAGCATTTT
- many 11 TRBJ2-7 TRBV6-6 CASSWGDEQYF TGTGCCAGCAGTTGGGGGGACGAGCAGTACTTC
- - 14 TRBJ1-2 TRBV14 CASRQAGTAYGYTF TGTGCCAGCAGGCAAGCCGGGACGGCCTATGGCTACACCTTC
- - 11 TRBJ2-1 TRBV6-5 CASSSVYGQFF TGTGCCAGCAGTTCTGTCTATGGGCAGTTCTTC
- few 16 TRBJ2-3 TRBV12-3/TRBV12-4 CASSPRVPTAQPTQYF TGTGCCAGCAGTCCACGGGTCCCTACTGCACAGCCTACGCAGTATTTT
- - 15 TRBJ1-1 TRBV20-1 CSARPPEGMNTEAFF TGCAGTGCTAGACCCCCCGAGGGGATGAACACTGAAGCTTTCTTT
- - 15 TRBJ2-2 TRBV6-7 CASSRNGWGTGELFF TGTGCCAGCAGTCGGAACGGATGGGGCACCGGGGAGCTGTTTTTT
- - 13 TRBJ2-4 TRBV15 CATSFRGSNIQYF TGTGCCACCAGCTTCAGGGGATCAAACATTCAGTACTTC
TRBD1 - 13 TRBJ1-2 TRBV6-6 CASSYEDRVGYTF TGTGCCAGCAGTTACGAGGACAGGGTTGGCTACACCTTC
TRBD2 - 14 TRBJ2-7 TRBV6-1 CASTRVAGIYEQYF TGTGCCAGCACGAGGGTAGCGGGAATCTATGAGCAGTACTTC
- few 15 TRBJ1-5 TRBV2 CASTIDSDSNQPQHF TGTGCCAGCACCATCGACAGCGATAGCAATCAGCCCCAGCATTTT
- few 14 TRBJ2-7 TRBV20-1 CSARDTDRPYEQYF TGCAGTGCTAGAGATACGGACAGACCCTACGAGCAGTACTTC
- - 15 TRBJ2-3 TRBV7-9 CASSLAGTVTDTQYF TGCGCCAGCAGCTTGGCCGGGACTGTCACGGATACGCAGTATTTT
- many 14 TRBJ2-7 TRBV29-1 CSVEIPGSSYEQYF TGCAGCGTTGAAATTCCGGGGAGCTCCTACGAGCAGTACTTC
TRBD2 few 14 TRBJ2-1 TRBV20-1 CSAFLAETYNEQFF TGCAGTGCTTTCCTAGCGGAAACCTACAATGAGCAGTTCTTC
TRBD1 - 12 TRBJ1-2 TRBV10-3 CAIRQGEYGYTF TGTGCCATCAGACAGGGGGAGTATGGCTACACCTTC
- - 16 TRBJ2-7 TRBV5-1 CASSLQTSDRYNEQYF TGCGCCAGCAGCTTGCAGACATCTGACAGATACAATGAGCAGTACTTC
- - 16 TRBJ1-6 TRBV18 CASSPRQEAANSPLHF TGTGCCAGCTCACCACGGCAGGAAGCCGCAAATTCACCCCTCCACTTT
- few 15 TRBJ1-1 TRBV5-5 CASSLRAGKNTEAFF TGTGCCAGCAGCCTCCGGGCAGGGAAGAACACTGAAGCTTTCTTT
TRBD2 few 16 TRBJ2-3 TRBV6-6 CASSQTTSGGTDTQYF TGTGCCAGCAGCCAAACGACTAGCGGGGGCACAGATACGCAGTATTTT
TRBD2 - 15 TRBJ2-1 TRBV13 CASIQSGGGYNEQFF TGTGCCAGCATTCAGAGCGGGGGCGGCTACAATGAGCAGTTCTTC
- few 17 TRBJ1-4 TRBV5-1 CASSFGPRGATNEKLFF TGCGCCAGCAGCTTCGGTCCAAGGGGGGCAACTAATGAAAAACTGTTTTTT
- few 13 TRBJ2-2 TRBV19 CASSIENTGELFF TGTGCCAGTAGTATAGAGAACACCGGGGAGCTGTTTTTT
- - 14 TRBJ1-2 TRBV2 CASSSTGSLYGYTF TGTGCCAGCAGTAGTACGGGTTCCCTCTATGGCTACACCTTC
- - 16 TRBJ1-1 TRBV7-6 CASSLSDGRANTEAFF TGTGCCAGCAGCTTAAGTGATGGCAGGGCGAACACTGAAGCTTTCTTT
- many 13 TRBJ1-2 TRBV20-1 CSARDPRNYGYTF TGCAGTGCTAGAGATCCCAGGAACTATGGCTACACCTTC
TRBD1 few 14 TRBJ1-2 TRBV20-1 CSAVRTGGGYGYTF TGCAGTGCAGTTAGGACAGGGGGCGGCTATGGCTACACCTTC
- - 15 TRBJ2-3 TRBV7-8 CASSRQAGYTDTQYF TGTGCCAGCAGCCGACAGGCGGGTTACACAGATACGCAGTATTTT
- - 14 TRBJ2-1 TRBV24-1 CAISLGRVLNEQFF TGTGCCATCAGTCTTGGGCGGGTGCTAAATGAGCAGTTCTTC
TRBD2 - 15 TRBJ2-3 TRBV4-2 CASSQNLAGEDTQYF TGTGCCAGCAGCCAAAATCTAGCGGGAGAAGATACGCAGTATTTT
- - 16 TRBJ2-3 TRBV27 CASSLFVAASTDTQYF TGTGCCAGCAGTTTATTCGTAGCGGCCTCCACAGATACGCAGTATTTT
- many 17 TRBJ2-7 TRBV28 CASSLYTTRSSSYEQYF TGTGCCAGCAGTTTATACACTACGCGGTCCAGCTCCTACGAGCAGTACTTC
TRBD2 once 11 TRBJ2-5 TRBV6-2/TRBV6-3 CASSFTGGQYF TGTGCCAGCAGTTTTACCGGGGGGCAGTACTTC